These 2 T cell receptor beta chains originate from one sample sequenced in a study of T cell responses to AZD1222 COVID-19 vaccine. Sequenced by immunoSEQ multiplex PCR; TCRdb stores in-frame clones only, minus some. The sample shows roughly 130,000 clones, about nine tenths of them seen only once. The sample in question was peripheral blood, obtained on day 0 of AZD1222 vaccination. Receptor source: an adult in good health.

This clone has only a few counts. The chain carries TRBV10-1 and TRBJ2-7; TRBD2 matches at 9 bases. Germline V gene sequence: CDR1 WNHNN, CDR2 SYGVQD (reference sequence). The ends lost 6 bases at V and 4 bases at J; junction bases unmatched: 4. The CDR3 runs to 13 residues. The CDR3 coding sequence is TGCGCCAGCAGGGCTAGCGGGGAATACGAGCAGTACTTC. Its translation: CASRASGEYEQYF.

This rearrangement joins TRBV27 to TRBJ2-7, with D uncertain. Germline-derived CDR1 and CDR2 are MNHEY and SMNVEV (reference sequence). The V and J ends lost 5 bases and 1 base respectively, with 21 bases between them. CDR3 length: 17 residues. The CDR3 nucleotides read TGTGCCAGCAGTCCAACGTCTCCCGGGCCGCTATCCTACGAGCAGTACTTC. Translation gives CASSPTSPGPLSYEQYF.